These 3 T cell receptor beta chains share one sample of origin, sequenced in a study of Ad26.COV2.S vaccination and SARS-CoV-2 variants. Treatment noted: approximately 18 received Ad26.COV2.S at low or high dose, single or two shots; about 5 received placebo; per-sample allocation not given. Vaccine and placebo recipients were sampled on day 63 after the first injection. Data came from immunoSEQ multiplex PCR; TCRdb stores just in-frame clones and leaves some out. The table has roughly 700,000 clones, roughly 90% seen once. Sequenced here: peripheral blood, sampled in a trial of Ad26.COV2.S vaccine versus placebo. All receptors derive from a person aged 18-60 years who received the Ad26.COV2.S COVID-19 vaccine or a placebo.

This rearrangement joins TRBV29-1 to TRBJ2-2; D is unresolved. Germline CDR1 is SQVTM and CDR2 is ANQGSEA. This CDR3 has 15 residues. V lost 5 bases to trimming and J lost 0 bases, with 13 bases between them. The CDR3, as DNA: TGCAGCGTTTCCGGGTCTCACACGAACACCGGGGAGCTGTTTTTT. Its translation: CSVSGSHTNTGELFF.

V and J are TRBV7-9 and TRBJ1-1; no firm D call. CDR3 length: 13 residues. The germline V gene encodes CDR1 SEHNR and CDR2 FQNEAQ (reference sequence). Deletions cut 5 bases from V and 1 base from J, with 8 bases between. CDR3 residues: CASSLVQNTEAFF. In DNA form, the CDR3 reads TGTGCCAGCAGCCTCGTCCAGAACACTGAAGCTTTCTTT.

J is TRBJ2-7 and V is TRBV6-2 or TRBV6-3; maybe TRBD1 (6 bases). Germline values: CDR1 MNHEY, CDR2 SVGEGT. Trimming cost V 0 bases and J 4 bases, with 13 bases left between them. The CDR3 extends over 15 amino acids. The CDR3 DNA sequence: TGTGCCAGCAGTTACTCTGGGGGCGCCGGGTACGAGCAGTACTTC. Its protein product is CASSYSGGAGYEQYF.